This TCR beta chain was obtained from a study of cytomegalovirus exposure and HLA in healthy donors. Study-wide context: Unique TCR beta sequences numbering some 120 million came from 150 million to 200 million T cells in an earlier analysis.

The primer mix had 60 Vbeta and 13 Jbeta primers. This table comes from immunoSEQ multiplex PCR, and its TCRdb copy is limited to in-frame clones, with some not included. The data contain roughly 140,000 clones, around 70% of them seen just once; the ten biggest clones take up approximately 1.6%. Findings of the study overall: With later analysis, a missense DCLRE1C variant became linked to TCR beta V- and J-gene trimming. 87-base-pair reads could not separate some V segments, including TRBV6-2 and TRBV6-3.

The CDR3 runs to 14 residues. CDR1 and CDR2 from the germline V gene are LNHDA and SQIVND (reference sequence). Losses at the gene ends were 5 bases for V and 2 bases for J; bases not matched to a gene: 3. With regard to this clone: No antigen is known for it.

Material for sequencing was PBMCs. This chain joins TRBV19 and TRBJ1-5; 7 bases fit TRBD1. The clonotype comes from a woman aged 30 to 39 in good health and CMV-seronegative. The CDR3 sequence is CASSPQGGNQPQHF. The CDR3 DNA sequence: TGTGCCAGTAGTCCCCAGGGGGGCAATCAGCCCCAGCATTTT.